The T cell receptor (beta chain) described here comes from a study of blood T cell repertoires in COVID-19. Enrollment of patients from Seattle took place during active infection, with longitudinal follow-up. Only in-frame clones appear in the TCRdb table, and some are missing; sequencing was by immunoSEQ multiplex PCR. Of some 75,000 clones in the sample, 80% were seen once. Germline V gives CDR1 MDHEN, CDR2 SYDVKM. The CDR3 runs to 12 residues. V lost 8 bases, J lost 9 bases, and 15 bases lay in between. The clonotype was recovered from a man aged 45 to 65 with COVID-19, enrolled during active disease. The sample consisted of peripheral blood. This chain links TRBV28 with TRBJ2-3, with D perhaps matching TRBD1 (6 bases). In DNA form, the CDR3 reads TGTGCCAGCTGTGAAGGGGGTGGAACGCAGTATTTT. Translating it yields CASCEGGGTQYF.